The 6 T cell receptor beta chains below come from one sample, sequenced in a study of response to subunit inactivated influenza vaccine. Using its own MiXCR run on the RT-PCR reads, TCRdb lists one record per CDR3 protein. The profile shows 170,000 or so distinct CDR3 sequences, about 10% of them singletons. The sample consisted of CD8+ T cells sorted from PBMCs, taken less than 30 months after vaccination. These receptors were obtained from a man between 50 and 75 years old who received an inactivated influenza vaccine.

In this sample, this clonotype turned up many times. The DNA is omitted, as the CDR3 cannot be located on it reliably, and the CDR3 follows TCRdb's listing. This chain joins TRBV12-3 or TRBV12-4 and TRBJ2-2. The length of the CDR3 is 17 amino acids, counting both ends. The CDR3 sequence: CASSLEKAQANTGELFF.

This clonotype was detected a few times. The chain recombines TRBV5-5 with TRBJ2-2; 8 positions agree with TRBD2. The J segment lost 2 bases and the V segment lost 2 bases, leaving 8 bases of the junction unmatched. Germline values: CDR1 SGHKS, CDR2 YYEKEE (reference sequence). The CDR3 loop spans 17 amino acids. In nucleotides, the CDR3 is TGTGCCAGCAGCTTCTCCAGACTAGCGCCTAACACCGGGGAGCTGTTTTTT. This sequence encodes CASSFSRLAPNTGELFF.

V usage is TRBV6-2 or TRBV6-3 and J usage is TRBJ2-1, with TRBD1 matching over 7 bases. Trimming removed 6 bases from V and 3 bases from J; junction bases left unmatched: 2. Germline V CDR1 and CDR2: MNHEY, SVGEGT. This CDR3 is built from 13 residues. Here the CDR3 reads CASSRQGYNEQFF. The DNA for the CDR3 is TGTGCCAGCAGCCGACAGGGCTACAATGAGCAGTTCTTC.

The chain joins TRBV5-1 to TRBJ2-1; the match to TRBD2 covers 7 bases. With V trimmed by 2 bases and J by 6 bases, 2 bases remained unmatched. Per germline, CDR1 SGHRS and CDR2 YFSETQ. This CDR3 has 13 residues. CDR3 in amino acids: CASSFGGTNEQFF. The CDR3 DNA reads TGCGCCAGCAGCTTCGGGGGGACCAATGAGCAGTTCTTC.

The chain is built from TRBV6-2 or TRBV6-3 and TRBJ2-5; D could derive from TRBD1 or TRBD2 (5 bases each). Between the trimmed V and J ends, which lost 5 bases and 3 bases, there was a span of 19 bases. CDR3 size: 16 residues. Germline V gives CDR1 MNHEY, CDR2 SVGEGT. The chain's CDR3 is CASSTRGGAEKETQYF. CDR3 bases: TGTGCCAGCAGTACCCGTGGGGGAGCGGAAAAAGAGACCCAGTACTTC.

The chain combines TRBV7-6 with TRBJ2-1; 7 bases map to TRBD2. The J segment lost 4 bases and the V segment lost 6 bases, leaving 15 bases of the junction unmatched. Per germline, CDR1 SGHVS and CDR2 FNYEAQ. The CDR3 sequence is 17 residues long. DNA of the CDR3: TGTGCCAGCAGTCCGACCCTTGCTAGCGGCCTATACAATGAGCAGTTCTTC. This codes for CASSPTLASGLYNEQFF.